What follows are 15 T cell receptor beta chains derived from one specimen sequenced in a study of T-cell memory formation after mild COVID-19. TCRdb re-called the 5' RACE reads with MiXCR, one entry per CDR3 protein. The repertoire holds some 450,000 distinct CDR3 sequences, with roughly 18% as singletons. Sequencing was done on a sample of PBMCs or a T cell subset sorted from them (not recorded which). Receptors were obtained from a man aged 18 to 30 who had mild COVID-19 (a few samples of this study predate the infection). Cell type and time point are not known.

The J gene is TRBJ2-7, the V gene TRBV30; D not certain. The germline CDR1 and CDR2 sequences are GTSNPN and SVGIG (reference sequence). This CDR3 comprises 14 residues. Trimming stripped 2 bases from V and 4 bases from J, with 15 bases between. CDR3 bases: TGTGCCTGGAGTAGTAGTCAGATCAGATACGAGCAGTACTTC. Translating gives CAWSSSQIRYEQYF.

There are many counts of this clonotype. The CDR3 here is CASSLLGGEELFF. In DNA, the CDR3 is TGCGCCAGCAGCCTCCTAGGGGGGGAGGAGCTGTTTTTT. The V call is TRBV5-1, the J call TRBJ2-2; tentative D call: TRBD2 (7 bases). With 4 bases removed from V and 10 bases from J, the gap between germline ends came to 14 bases. The CDR3 runs 13 residues. In germline, CDR1 is SGHRS, CDR2 YFSETQ.

The chain is built from TRBV24-1 and TRBJ1-2; no reliable D call. Germline CDR1 and CDR2: KGHDR and SFDVKD. The CDR3 extends over 13 amino acids. Trimming cost V 4 bases and J 6 bases, with 11 bases left between them. In DNA form, the CDR3 reads TGTGCCACCAGTGAAAAGGCAGCGCATGGCTACACCTTC. Its translation: CATSEKAAHGYTF.

The chain links TRBV29-1 to TRBJ2-2, with TRBD1 as a possible D gene (5 bases). In germline, CDR1 is SQVTM, CDR2 ANQGSEA. V was shortened by 1 base and J by 5 bases, with 17 bases between the two germline ends. This CDR3 is 16 amino acids long. The CDR3 loop reads CSVEVWGRVRTGELFF. The CDR3 DNA is TGCAGCGTTGAAGTCTGGGGCCGTGTGAGGACCGGGGAGCTGTTTTTT.

The chain carries TRBV2 and TRBJ2-7, with 11 bases fitting TRBD1. The CDR3 runs to 15 residues. Trimming cost V 6 bases and J 4 bases; bases outside gene matches: 8. The germline V gene encodes CDR1 SNHLY and CDR2 FYNNEI. CDR3 region: CASRAPGTGGYEQYF. CDR3 sequence (DNA): TGTGCCAGCAGGGCACCCGGGACAGGGGGTTACGAGCAGTACTTC.

This clonotype was detected a few times. The chain is built from TRBV7-9 and TRBJ2-7; D not certain. This CDR3 spans 14 amino acids. Germline assignment: CDR1 SEHNR and CDR2 FQNEAQ (reference sequence). Trimming removed 3 bases from V and 3 bases from J, with 12 bases in between. CDR3 protein: CASSFDGRDYEQYV. DNA for the CDR3: TGTGCCAGCAGCTTTGACGGCCGAGACTACGAGCAGTACGTC.

The chain joins TRBV12-3 or TRBV12-4 to TRBJ2-3; tentatively, D is TRBD1 or TRBD2 (5 bases each). V was cut by 6 bases and J by 6 bases, with 25 bases left in between. This CDR3 has 17 amino acids. The CDR3 DNA reads TGTGCCAGCAGCATCCCCCAGGGAGTACGGATTCGGGATACGCAGTATTTT. Its protein is CASSIPQGVRIRDTQYF.

This clonotype has a handful of counts. The rearrangement links TRBV25-1 to TRBJ2-7; a possible D gene is TRBD1 (6 bases). Trimming took 5 bases from V and 3 from J, leaving 14 bases between them. CDR3 length equals 14 residues. The germline V gene has CDR1 MGHDK and CDR2 SYGVNS. Here the CDR3 reads CASSLVDRYYEQYF. The CDR3 DNA reads as TGTGCCAGCAGTCTGGTGGACAGATACTACGAGCAGTACTTC.

Ten or more counts support this clonotype. The rearrangement links TRBV5-1 to TRBJ1-6; D not resolved. This CDR3 contains 14 residues. V lost 4 bases, J lost 8 bases, and 13 bases lay in between. Germline lookup yields CDR1 SGHRS and CDR2 YFSETQ. For the CDR3, the DNA is TGCGCCAGCAGCGATTTGGCTACTTATTCACCCCTCCACTTT. It specifies CASSDLATYSPLHF.

Only a few counts were recorded for this clonotype. The V and J genes are TRBV24-1 and TRBJ2-2, with D hard to call. The CDR3 totals 14 residues. Per the germline V gene, CDR1 is KGHDR and CDR2 is SFDVKD. Trimming took off 1 base at V and 4 bases at J, with 6 bases between the two ends. CDR3 DNA sequence: TGTGCCACCAGTGATTTCCCGGCCACCGGGGAGCTGTTTTTT. Translating gives CATSDFPATGELFF.

This clonotype was picked up a small number of times. The chain has TRBV5-4 and TRBJ2-3, with D maybe TRBD2 (7 bases). CDR3 length: 16 residues. CDR1 is SGHNT, CDR2 YYREEE, per germline (reference sequence). Trimming stripped 0 bases from V and 2 bases from J, with 13 bases between. CDR3 protein: CASSLAGGGDTDTQYF. The DNA of the CDR3 is TGTGCCAGCAGCTTGGCCGGAGGGGGGGACACAGATACGCAGTATTTT.

The CDR3 loop reads CASKNRDTITGELFF. CDR3 DNA: TGTGCCAGTAAAAATCGGGACACCATCACCGGGGAGCTGTTTTTT. The chain uses TRBV2 and TRBJ2-2; the D gene is possibly TRBD1 (6 bases). Trimming stripped 9 bases from V and 4 bases from J, with 18 bases between. Germline V gene data show CDR1 as SNHLY and CDR2 as FYNNEI. This CDR3 contains 15 residues.

This chain uses TRBV7-2 with TRBJ2-3; TRBD2 matches at 15 bases. The germline CDR1 and CDR2 sequences are SGHTA and FQGNSA. V was pared by 3 bases and J by 4 bases, with 8 bases of the junction left unmatched. This CDR3 contains 18 residues. CDR3 coding DNA: TGTGCCAGCAGCTTCGGACTAGCGGGGGGGTCTAAGTCAGATACGCAGTATTTT. Amino acids: CASSFGLAGGSKSDTQYF.

V is TRBV20-1 and J is TRBJ1-6; weak D call: TRBD1 (5 bases). The CDR3 runs to 17 residues. Germline V gene data show CDR1 as DFQATT and CDR2 as SNEGSKA (reference sequence). V was cut by 0 bases and J by 6 bases, with 18 bases left in between. The CDR3 DNA sequence: TGCAGTGCTAGAGATGGGACTCACCCTTTAACTAATTCACCCCTCCACTTT. It specifies CSARDGTHPLTNSPLHF.

The chain has TRBV21-1 and TRBJ2-5; the table's D call, TRBD1, has no DNA check behind it. TRBV21-1 is listed as a pseudogene. This CDR3 contains 14 residues. CDR3 residues: CASSKEPQGETQYF. In DNA, the CDR3 is TGTGCCAGCAGCAAAGAGCCCCAGGGCGAGACCCAGTACTTC.